The clone carrying this T cell receptor (beta chain) showed up just a few times. Unique molecular identifiers tagged individual cDNA molecules. TCRdb independently ran MiXCR on the 5' RACE reads; one entry per CDR3 protein. The sample lists tens of thousands of distinct CDR3 sequences, over 4.5% seen once, with approximately 5% in the top ten. The data stem from a study of early T cells in non-severe SARS-CoV-2 infection. The germline V gene has CDR1 SEHNR and CDR2 FQNEAQ (reference sequence). Deletions cut 2 bases from V and 4 bases from J, with 13 bases between. The CDR3 totals 15 residues. The receptor comes from an adult who was a healthcare worker with PCR-confirmed SARS-CoV-2 infection or an uninfected control (not recorded which). This chain uses TRBV7-9 with TRBJ2-3; D assignment may be TRBD1 or TRBD2 (5 bases each). Sequencing was performed on whole blood. The CDR3 DNA follows: TGTGCCAGCAGCTTACTCGGCAGGGACGCAGATACGCAGTATTTT. Translation gives CASSLLGRDADTQYF.